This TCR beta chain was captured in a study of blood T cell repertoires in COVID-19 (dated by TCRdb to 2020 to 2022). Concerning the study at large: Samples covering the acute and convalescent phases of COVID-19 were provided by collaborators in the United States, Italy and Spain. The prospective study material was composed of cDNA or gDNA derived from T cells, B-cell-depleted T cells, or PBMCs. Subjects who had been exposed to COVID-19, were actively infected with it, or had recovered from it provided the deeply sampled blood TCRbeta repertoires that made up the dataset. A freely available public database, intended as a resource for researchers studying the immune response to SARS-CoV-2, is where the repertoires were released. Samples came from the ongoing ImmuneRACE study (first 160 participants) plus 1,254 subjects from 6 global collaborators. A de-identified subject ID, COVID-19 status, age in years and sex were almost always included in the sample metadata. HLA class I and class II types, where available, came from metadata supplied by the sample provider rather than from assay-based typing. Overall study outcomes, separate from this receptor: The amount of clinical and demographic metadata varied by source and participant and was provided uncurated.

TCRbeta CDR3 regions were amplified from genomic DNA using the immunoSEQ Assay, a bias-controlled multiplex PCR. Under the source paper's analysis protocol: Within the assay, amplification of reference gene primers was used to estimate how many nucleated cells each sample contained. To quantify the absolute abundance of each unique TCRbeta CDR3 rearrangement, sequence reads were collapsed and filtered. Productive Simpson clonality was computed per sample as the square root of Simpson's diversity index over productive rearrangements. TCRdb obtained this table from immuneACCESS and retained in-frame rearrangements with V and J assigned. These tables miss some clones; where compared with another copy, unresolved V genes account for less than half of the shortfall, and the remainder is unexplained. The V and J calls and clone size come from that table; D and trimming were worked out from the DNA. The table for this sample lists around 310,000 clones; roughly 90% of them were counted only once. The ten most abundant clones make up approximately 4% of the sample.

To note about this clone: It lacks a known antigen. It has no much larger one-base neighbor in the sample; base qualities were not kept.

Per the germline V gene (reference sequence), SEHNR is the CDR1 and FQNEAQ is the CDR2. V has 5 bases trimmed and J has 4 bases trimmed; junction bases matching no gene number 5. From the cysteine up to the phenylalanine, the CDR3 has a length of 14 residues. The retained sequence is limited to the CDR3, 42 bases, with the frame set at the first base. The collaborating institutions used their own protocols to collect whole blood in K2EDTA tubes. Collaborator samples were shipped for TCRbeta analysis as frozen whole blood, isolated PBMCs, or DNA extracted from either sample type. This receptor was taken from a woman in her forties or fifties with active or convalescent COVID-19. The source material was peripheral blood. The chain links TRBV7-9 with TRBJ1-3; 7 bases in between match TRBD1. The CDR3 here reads CASSQGQDGNTIYF. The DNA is TGTGCCAGCAGCCAAGGACAGGACGGAAACACCATATATTTT.